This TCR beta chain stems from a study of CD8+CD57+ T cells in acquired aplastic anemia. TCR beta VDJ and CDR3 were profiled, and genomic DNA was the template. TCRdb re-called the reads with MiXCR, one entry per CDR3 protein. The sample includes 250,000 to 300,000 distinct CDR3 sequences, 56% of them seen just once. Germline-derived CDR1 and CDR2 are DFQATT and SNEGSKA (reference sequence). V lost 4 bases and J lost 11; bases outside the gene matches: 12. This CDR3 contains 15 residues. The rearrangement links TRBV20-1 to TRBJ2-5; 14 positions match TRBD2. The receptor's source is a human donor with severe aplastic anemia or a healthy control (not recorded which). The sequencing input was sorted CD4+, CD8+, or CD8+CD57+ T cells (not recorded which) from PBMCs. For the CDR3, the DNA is TGCAGTGCTACCGGACTAGCGGGGGGCGGGAGACAGCAGTACTTC. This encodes CSATGLAGGGRQQYF.